A selection of T cell receptor beta chains follows, all from one sample in a study of blood T cell repertoires in COVID-19. Clones were read by immunoSEQ multiplex PCR, and TCRdb kept only the in-frame ones, dropping some. The table records roughly 240,000 clones, roughly 86% of them present only once. Sequenced: peripheral blood. Receptors were obtained from a man between 18 and 35 years old with active or convalescent COVID-19. CDR3s include the opening cysteine and the closing phenylalanine or tryptophan. D genes are given only for firm matches. Part of the rows lack a size; the others show once, few, many or a class for expanded clones.

V gene	J gene	clone size	D gene	CDR3 protein	CDR3 DNA
TRBV5-1	TRBJ1-3	few	-	CASRQELTGNTIYF	TGCGCCAGCAGACAGGAACTAACTGGAAACACCATATATTTT
TRBV7-2	TRBJ2-5	-	TRBD2	CASSPGSTSGGSETQYF	TGTGCCAGCAGCCCCGGTAGCACTAGCGGTGGAAGCGAGACCCAGTACTTC
TRBV28	TRBJ1-3	-	TRBD1	CASFEGTGGSGNTIYF	TGTGCCAGCTTTGAGGGGACAGGGGGCAGTGGAAACACCATATATTTT
TRBV4-2	TRBJ2-3	few	-	CASSQQRLTSTDTQYF	TGTGCCAGCAGCCAACAACGTTTGACTAGCACAGATACGCAGTATTTT
TRBV2	TRBJ2-1	-	TRBD1	CASIHGDSDNEQFF	TGTGCCAGCATCCACGGGGACAGTGACAATGAGCAGTTCTTC
TRBV27	TRBJ1-5	-	-	CASSATTGYSNQPQHF	TGTGCCAGCAGTGCAACCACAGGTTATAGCAATCAGCCCCAGCATTTT
TRBV5-1	TRBJ2-2	-	TRBD2	CASSLMAGAAGELFF	TGCGCCAGCAGCTTGATGGCGGGAGCCGCCGGGGAGCTGTTTTTT
TRBV27	TRBJ1-5	-	TRBD1	CASSQGQGDQPQHF	TGTGCCAGCAGTCAGGGACAGGGGGACCAGCCCCAGCATTTT
TRBV29-1	TRBJ1-4	once	-	CSVEASGSSNEKLFF	TGCAGCGTTGAAGCCTCAGGGTCATCTAATGAAAAACTGTTTTTT
TRBV2	TRBJ1-2	-	-	CASNLHTGAYGYTF	TGTGCCAGCAACCTACACACAGGCGCCTATGGCTACACCTTC
TRBV5-1	TRBJ1-6	-	-	CASSYSSYNSPLHF	TGCGCCAGCAGCTACAGCTCCTATAATTCACCCCTCCACTTT
TRBV23-1	TRBJ2-1	-	TRBD1	CASSQRYPGQVCPPGNEQFF	TGCGCCAGCAGTCAAAGGTACCCGGGACAGGTTTGTCCACCGGGCAATGAGCAGTTCTTC
TRBV3-1/TRBV3-2	TRBJ1-4	-	-	CASSPGQTSSEKLFF	TGTGCCAGCAGCCCCGGACAGACGAGTAGTGAAAAACTGTTTTTT
TRBV18	TRBJ1-4	-	-	CASSPGRGGEEKLFF	TGTGCCAGCTCACCCGGACGGGGGGGAGAGGAAAAACTGTTTTTT
TRBV6-5	TRBJ2-5	-	-	CASSYGIQETQYF	TGTGCCAGCAGTTACGGCATACAAGAGACCCAGTACTTC
TRBV3-1/TRBV3-2	TRBJ2-5	once	TRBD2	CASSPRGSGGETQYF	TGTGCCAGCAGCCCGCGGGGTAGCGGGGGGGAGACCCAGTACTTC